This T cell receptor (beta chain) was recovered during a study of CD8 T cells in ankylosing spondylitis. This clonotype was seen more than once but under ten times. Its matching antigen is unknown. The CDR3 is 15 amino acids. Germline V gene lookup returns CDR1 DFQATT and CDR2 SNEGSKA (reference sequence). V dropped 3 bases and J dropped 4 bases, with 19 bases sitting between them. Quantitative 5'-RACE with molecular barcodes produced the TCR beta libraries. TCRdb passed the 5' RACE reads through MiXCR, listing each CDR3 protein once. The sample includes about 480,000 distinct CDR3 sequences, more than 15% of them seen just once. Notes on the study in general: In ankylosing spondylitis patients, matched synovial fluid reportedly showed significant enrichment of disease-linked clones. Earlier studies detected some motif variants in reactive arthritis synovial fluid and blood. A TCR beta motif made of roughly eight highly homologous variants seemed typical of ankylosing spondylitis blood. With a CD8+ phenotype, disease-linked clones were relatively rare in peripheral blood.

This clonotype originated in a male donor with ankylosing spondylitis. The J gene is TRBJ2-7, the V gene TRBV20-1; the D gene is possibly TRBD1 (6 bases). Specimen: blood, either unsorted or a sorted T cell fraction (not recorded which). CDR3 in amino acids: CSARNSRGTGYEQYF. The CDR3 DNA follows: TGCAGTGCTAGGAACTCCAGGGGCACGGGGTACGAGCAGTACTTC.